This T cell receptor beta chain was sequenced for a study of blood T cell repertoires in COVID-19. In the study overall: PBMCs, B-cell-depleted T cells, or T cells provided the cDNA or gDNA that made up the material.

In the authors' methods: Counts of nucleated cells, estimated from reference gene primer amplification, were obtained. TCRdb keeps only in-frame clones here, not all; method: immunoSEQ multiplex PCR. V and J calls and clone size come straight from that table; D and trimming were deduced from the DNA. The sample holds 130,000 or so clones, 75% to 90% seen once. The CDR3 runs to 13 residues. The V and J ends lost 6 bases and 5 bases respectively, with 12 bases between them. Germline V lookup: CDR1 SGHAT, CDR2 FQNNGV. Across 20 to 25 US areas, participants ranged in age from about 18 to 90 years. Sequencing input: PBMCs or T cells enriched from blood (not recorded which). The V gene is TRBV11-2, the J gene TRBJ2-3; D remains ambiguous. The clonotype originates from a man aged 25-40 years who had recovered from COVID-19. This chain's CDR3 is CASSSLPEDTQYF. The CDR3 DNA is TGTGCCAGCAGTTCACTTCCCGAAGATACGCAGTATTTT. The full variable domain, with the rest looked up from reference TRBV11-2 and TRBJ2-3, is EAGVAQSPRYKIIEKRQSVAFWCNPISGHATLYWYQQILGQGPKLLIQFQNNGVVDDSQLPKDRFSAERLKGVDSTLKIQPAKLEDSAVYLCASSSLPEDTQYFGPGTRLTVL.